This TCR beta chain came from a study of beta chain features in type 1 diabetes. Once sorted, every population was more than 98% pure. Germline loops: CDR1 MNHEY, CDR2 SVGAGI. Trimming took 6 bases from V and 9 from J, leaving 9 bases between them. The CDR3 contains 11 residues. Isolated RNA was reverse transcribed in full, so expressed TCRB transcripts were sequenced. Some clones are missing from TCRdb's copy, which holds only in-frame ones; the method was immunoSEQ multiplex PCR. Of 200,000 to 250,000 clones in the sample, about 30% were seen once. The receptor's source is a man in his thirties or forties in good health. The chain couples TRBV6-5 to TRBJ2-1, with a tentative D call TRBD2 (5 bases). Input material: central memory CD4+ T cells from blood. DNA of the CDR3: TGTGCCAGCAGAGGGAGTGTTGAGCAGTTCTTC. It encodes CASRGSVEQFF.